Sequencing of this TCR beta chain was carried out in a study of shared clonotypes between healthy human individuals. Deep was the level at which the assay was run. The assay was immunoSEQ multiplex PCR, and TCRdb's table has in-frame clones only and misses some. The sample lists 1.5 million to 1.9 million clones, around 98% seen once, with about 0.4% in the top ten. The CDR3 is made up of 18 amino acids. Sequenced: naive CD4+ T cells sorted from blood. Subset in this sample: CD45RA+ positively selected. The sequence was obtained from a man aged 25-45 years in good health. V is TRBV21-1 and J is TRBJ2-4; no check of the table's D call, TRBD2, against the DNA was made. TRBV21-1 is a pseudogene. This CDR3 reads CASSSRFSSGRAKNIQYF. CDR3 sequence (DNA): TGTGCCAGCAGCTCGAGGTTTTCTAGCGGGAGAGCCAAAAACATTCAGTACTTC.